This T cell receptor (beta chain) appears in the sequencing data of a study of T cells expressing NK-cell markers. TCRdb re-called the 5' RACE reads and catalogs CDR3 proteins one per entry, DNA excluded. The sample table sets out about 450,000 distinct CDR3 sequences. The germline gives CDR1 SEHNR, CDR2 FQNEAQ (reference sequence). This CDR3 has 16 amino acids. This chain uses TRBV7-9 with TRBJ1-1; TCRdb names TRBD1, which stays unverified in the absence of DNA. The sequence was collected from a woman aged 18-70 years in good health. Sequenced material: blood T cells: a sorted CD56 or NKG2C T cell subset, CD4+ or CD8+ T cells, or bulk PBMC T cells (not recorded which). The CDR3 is CASTRTTGIGNTEAFF. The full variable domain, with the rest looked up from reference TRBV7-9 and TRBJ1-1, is DTGVSQNPRHKITKRGQNVTFRCDPISEHNRLYWYRQTLGQGPEFLTYFQNEAQLEKSRLLSDRFSAERPKGSFSTLEIQRTEQGDSAMYLCASTRTTGIGNTEAFFGQGTRLTVV.